These 22 T cell receptor beta chains were all obtained from the same sample, sequenced in a study of T cells in Graves' hyperthyroidism and ophthalmopathy. The investigators amplified TCR beta CDR3 regions from RNA transcripts. Researchers ran a first-round RT-PCR on the TCR CDR3 using the HTBI primer set. TCRdb processed the multiplex PCR reads anew with MiXCR; each CDR3 protein has one entry. Among 450,000 to 550,000 distinct CDR3 sequences listed, about 24% were seen once. The sequencing input was blood. The receptor set was obtained from a woman in her thirties with Graves' ophthalmopathy.

This chain joins TRBV12-3 or TRBV12-4 and TRBJ1-5; 7 bases map to TRBD1. CDR3 length: 14 amino acids. V gave up 6 bases and J gave up 6 bases; unmatched junction bases: 8. CDR3 DNA: TGTGCCAGCAGCTCGACAGGGATGGTTCAGCCCCAGCATTTT. The encoded protein is CASSSTGMVQPQHF.

The chain is built from TRBV2 and TRBJ2-7; the D is unclear. Trimming cost V 7 bases and J 2 bases, with 9 bases left between them. The CDR3 consists of 12 residues. Germline V gives CDR1 SNHLY, CDR2 FYNNEI. CDR3 sequence: CASKVTPYEQYF. The DNA for the CDR3 is TGTGCCAGCAAGGTCACTCCCTACGAGCAGTACTTC.

In the case of this clonotype: A single base separates this from a much larger clone, so it may be a read error. This chain connects TRBV6-4 to TRBJ2-7; 9 bases agree with TRBD2. CDR1 is MRHNA, CDR2 SNTAGT, per germline. J gave up 4 bases and V 8 bases, and 12 bases lay outside the gene matches. This CDR3 region has 15 residues. The CDR3 nucleotides are TGTGCCAGCCTTAAAGCGGGAGGTCCCATATACGAGCAGTACTTC. Amino acids: CASLKAGGPIYEQYF.

V usage is TRBV12-3 or TRBV12-4 and J usage is TRBJ1-5; D ambiguous. The ends were cut back, 5 bases at V and 4 bases at J, with 12 bases in the middle. The CDR3 contains 14 residues. CDR3 amino acids: CASSLNRLNQPQHF. CDR3 bases: TGTGCCAGCAGTCTCAACAGATTAAATCAGCCCCAGCATTTT.

This clonotype has a count of ten or more. This chain joins TRBV6-5 and TRBJ1-2; no definite D call. Germline V gives CDR1 MNHEY, CDR2 SVGAGI. The CDR3 loop spans 13 amino acids. Trimming left V 6 bases short and J 6 bases short, with 14 bases between. The CDR3 loop reads CASRPRAQDGYTF. CDR3 nucleotide sequence: TGTGCCAGCAGGCCCCGGGCTCAAGATGGCTACACCTTC.

This clonotype was seen only a few times. This chain connects TRBV12-3 or TRBV12-4 to TRBJ1-6; TRBD1 matches 9 bases. The CDR3 has 14 residues. J lost 6 bases, V lost 7 bases, and 4 bases had no gene match. The CDR3 DNA reads TGTGCCAGCAATCCGGGACAGGGTAATTCACCCCTCCACTTT. Its translation is CASNPGQGNSPLHF.

This clonotype appeared many times. V usage is TRBV29-1 and J usage is TRBJ2-7, with 8 bases that match TRBD2. V shed 4 bases, J shed 3 bases, and the junction held 11 bases outside the gene matches. This CDR3 comprises 15 residues. Germline CDR1 is SQVTM and CDR2 is ANQGSEA. This CDR3 reads CSVAGGGMQFYEQYF. For the CDR3, the DNA is TGCAGCGTTGCGGGGGGGGGGATGCAGTTCTACGAGCAGTACTTC.

The CDR3 protein is CSVTLEGPQETQYF. CDR3 DNA: TGCAGTGTCACCCTTGAGGGGCCTCAAGAGACCCAGTACTTC. This sequence joins TRBV20-1 and TRBJ2-5; D is tentatively TRBD1 or TRBD2 (5 bases each). Trimming stripped 7 bases from V and 2 bases from J, with 17 bases between. This CDR3 is 14 amino acids long. Germline values: CDR1 DFQATT, CDR2 SNEGSKA (reference sequence).

This clonotype appeared a few times. The gene calls are TRBV5-1 and TRBJ2-7, with 9 bases lining up with TRBD1. The CDR3 has 17 amino acids. Trimming at V came to 0 bases and at J to 2 bases, leaving 9 bases not matched to a gene. CDR1 is SGHRS and CDR2 is YFSETQ in the germline V gene. The CDR3: CASSLDLSTGGPYEQYF. DNA of the CDR3: TGCGCCAGCAGCTTGGACCTATCGACAGGGGGTCCCTACGAGCAGTACTTC. Based on the CDR3 plus reference TRBV5-1 and TRBJ2-7, the full variable domain is KAGVTQTPRYLIKTRGQQVTLSCSPISGHRSVSWYQQTPGQGLQFLFEYFSETQRNKGNFPGRFSGRQFSNSRSEMNVSTLELGDSALYLCASSLDLSTGGPYEQYFGPGTRLTVT.

The gene calls are TRBV6-1 and TRBJ1-1; D call uncertain. Germline V gene lookup returns CDR1 MNHNS and CDR2 SASEGT. The V and J ends lost 6 bases and 2 bases respectively, with 10 bases between them. The CDR3 has 13 residues. The CDR3, as DNA: TGTGCCAGCAGCGACCTGGTTAACACTGAAGCTTTCTTT. This sequence encodes CASSDLVNTEAFF.

This clonotype was detected only a few times. The chain links TRBV6-1 to TRBJ2-2; D is perhaps TRBD1 (5 bases). Between the trimmed V and J ends, which lost 6 bases and 6 bases, there was a span of 11 bases. The CDR3 has 13 residues. Germline CDR1 and CDR2: MNHNS and SASEGT. The CDR3 region is CASREQDAGELFF. CDR3 nucleotide sequence: TGTGCCAGCAGAGAACAGGACGCCGGGGAGCTGTTTTTT.

Many counts were recorded for this clonotype. The CDR3 loop is CASNRQGGGYTF. Here the CDR3 DNA reads TGTGCCAGCAATAGACAGGGCGGTGGCTACACCTTC. This chain joins TRBV2 and TRBJ1-2; 7 bases are shared with TRBD1. The CDR3 totals 12 residues. Germline V gives CDR1 SNHLY, CDR2 FYNNEI. Trimming at V came to 7 bases and at J to 7 bases, leaving 6 bases not matched to a gene.

This clonotype was observed at least ten times. V is TRBV4-1 and J is TRBJ2-2; 8 positions agree with TRBD1. The germline V gene encodes CDR1 MGHRA and CDR2 YSYEKL. The CDR3 runs 15 residues. V lost 8 bases, J lost 4 bases, and 9 bases stayed unmatched. CDR3 loop: CASCPGGLPTGELFF. In DNA form, the CDR3 reads TGCGCCAGCTGTCCAGGGGGCCTACCCACCGGGGAGCTGTTTTTT.

This clonotype was observed at least ten times. The chain links TRBV12-3 or TRBV12-4 to TRBJ2-5; 13 bases line up with TRBD2. J gave up 5 bases and V 5 bases, and 8 bases lay outside the gene matches. This CDR3 comprises 16 residues. CDR3 in DNA: TGTGCCAGCAGTCCCACTAGCGGGGGGGCGGTGGAGACCCAGTACTTC. Protein: CASSPTSGGAVETQYF.

This clonotype was seen more than once but under ten times. J is TRBJ2-6 and V is TRBV15, with D tentatively TRBD1 (5 bases). Deletions cut 1 base from V and 1 base from J, with 8 bases between. The length of the CDR3 is 16 residues. Germline V gives CDR1 LNHNV, CDR2 YYDKDF (reference sequence). CDR3 nucleotides: TGTGCCACCAGCAGAGTAGGGGTTTCTGGGGCCAACGTCCTGACTTTC. Its protein product is CATSRVGVSGANVLTF.

This clonotype has at least ten counts. This chain connects TRBV19 to TRBJ2-4; no clear D. V lost 5 bases and J 7 bases, leaving 12 bases between the germline ends. In germline, CDR1 is LNHDA, CDR2 SQIVND (reference sequence). The CDR3 length is 13 residues. The CDR3 here is CASSLASWNIQYF. Written as DNA, the CDR3 is TGTGCCAGTAGTTTGGCCTCCTGGAACATTCAGTACTTC.

This clonotype was recorded many times. V gene TRBV20-1 combines with J gene TRBJ1-2; no definite D call. Trimming pared 3 bases from V and 4 bases from J, leaving 12 bases between. The V gene's germline CDR1 is DFQATT and CDR2 SNEGSKA (reference sequence). The CDR3 totals 13 residues. The CDR3 nucleotides read TGCAGTGCTAGGGCCACAGCGACCTATGGCTACACCTTC. It yields the protein CSARATATYGYTF.

V and J are TRBV29-1 and TRBJ2-2; 7 bases line up with TRBD1. Germline assignment: CDR1 SQVTM and CDR2 ANQGSEA. J was trimmed by 5 bases and V by 7 bases; bases with no gene match: 10. This CDR3 is 14 amino acids long. The CDR3 DNA reads TGCAGCGCCGAAGAGGGGGCCCGAACCGGGGAGCTGTTTTTT. This sequence encodes CSAEEGARTGELFF.

The V gene is TRBV20-1, the J gene TRBJ2-7; the D gene is possibly TRBD2 (6 bases). The CDR3 is 15 amino acids. Germline V CDR1 and CDR2: DFQATT, SNEGSKA (reference sequence). Trimming pared 3 bases from V and 3 bases from J, leaving 18 bases between. CDR3 in amino acids: CSASSAGLEHYEQYF. CDR3 coding DNA: TGCAGTGCTAGTTCTGCGGGATTGGAGCACTACGAGCAGTACTTC.

This clonotype was found many times. The V and J genes are TRBV2 and TRBJ1-2; unclear D gene. V dropped 2 bases and J dropped 4 bases, with 8 bases sitting between them. This CDR3 is 13 amino acids long. In germline, CDR1 is SNHLY, CDR2 FYNNEI. The CDR3 sequence is CASSERGSYGYTF. CDR3 nucleotide sequence: TGTGCCAGCAGTGAACGTGGTTCCTATGGCTACACCTTC.

This clonotype has ten or more counts. The J gene is TRBJ1-5, the V gene TRBV28; D gene uncertain. The CDR3 extends over 16 amino acids. V gave up 5 bases and J gave up 1 base, with 15 bases separating them. Germline assignment: CDR1 MDHEN and CDR2 SYDVKM. CDR3 region: CASSPPRDQSNQPQHF. Here the CDR3 DNA reads TGTGCCAGCAGTCCACCTCGGGATCAGAGCAATCAGCCCCAGCATTTT.

The sample holds a few counts of this clonotype. V gene TRBV24-1 combines with J gene TRBJ1-1, with D uncertain. Germline values: CDR1 KGHDR, CDR2 SFDVKD. The CDR3 totals 12 residues. V shed 11 bases and J shed 1 base, with 10 bases lying between them. CDR3 region: CAINWGNTEAFF. In DNA, the CDR3 is TGTGCCATAAACTGGGGGAACACTGAAGCTTTCTTT.